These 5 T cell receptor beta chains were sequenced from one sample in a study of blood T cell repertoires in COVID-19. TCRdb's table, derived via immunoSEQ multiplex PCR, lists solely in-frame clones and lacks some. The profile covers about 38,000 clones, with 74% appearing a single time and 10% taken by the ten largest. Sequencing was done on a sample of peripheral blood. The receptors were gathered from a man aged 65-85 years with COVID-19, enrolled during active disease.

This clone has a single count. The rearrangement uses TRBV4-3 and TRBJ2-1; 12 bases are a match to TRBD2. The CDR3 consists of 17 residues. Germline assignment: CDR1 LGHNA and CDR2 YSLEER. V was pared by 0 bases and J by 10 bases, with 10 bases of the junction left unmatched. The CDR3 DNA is TGCGCCAGCAGCCAAGATGGGCTAGCGGGGGGGCTAAAGGAGCAGTTCTTC. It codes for CASSQDGLAGGLKEQFF.

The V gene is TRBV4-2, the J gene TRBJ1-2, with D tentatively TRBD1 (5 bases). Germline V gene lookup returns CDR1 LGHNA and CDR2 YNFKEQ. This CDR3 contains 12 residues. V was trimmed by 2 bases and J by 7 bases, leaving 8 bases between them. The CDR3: CASSQIDSGYTF. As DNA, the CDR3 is TGTGCCAGCAGCCAAATAGACAGTGGCTACACCTTC.

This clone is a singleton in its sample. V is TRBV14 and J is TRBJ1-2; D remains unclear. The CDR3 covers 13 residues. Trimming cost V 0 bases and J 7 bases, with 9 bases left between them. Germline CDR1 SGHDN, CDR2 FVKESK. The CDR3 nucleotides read TGTGCCAGCAGCCAAGACGTCCGGGGTGGCTACACCTTC. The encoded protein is CASSQDVRGGYTF.

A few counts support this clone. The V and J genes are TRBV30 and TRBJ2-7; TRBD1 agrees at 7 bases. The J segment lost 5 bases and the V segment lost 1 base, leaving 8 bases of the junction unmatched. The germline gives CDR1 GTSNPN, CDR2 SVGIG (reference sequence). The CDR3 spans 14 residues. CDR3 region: CAWSAPDRVDEQYF. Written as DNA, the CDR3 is TGTGCCTGGAGTGCCCCCGACAGGGTGGACGAGCAGTACTTC.

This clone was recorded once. The CDR3 region is CASSAMGQRNTGELFF. In DNA form, the CDR3 reads TGTGCCAGCAGTGCGATGGGACAGAGAAACACCGGGGAGCTGTTTTTT. J is TRBJ2-2 and V is TRBV2; 7 bases are a match to TRBD1. CDR3 size: 16 residues. Germline CDR1 reads SNHLY; CDR2 reads FYNNEI. Losses at the gene ends were 4 bases for V and 2 bases for J; bases not matched to a gene: 7.